Listed below are T cell receptor beta chains from one sample, sequenced in a study of post-analysis software for immune sequencing data. TCRdb independently ran MiXCR on the PCR reads; one entry per CDR3 protein. The sample records hundreds of thousands of distinct CDR3 sequences, 55% to 60% being singletons. Specimen: blood. The receptors stem from a girl aged 2 to 9 with multiple sclerosis. The CDR3 runs from the conserved cysteine through the conserved F or W. D genes are given only for firm matches. The size entry is marked missing in some rows and otherwise reads once, few, many or a size class.

d_call	v_call	clone_size	j_call	cdr3_length	cdr3_nt	cdr3_aa
TRBD1	TRBV5-1	-	TRBJ2-5	15	TGCGCCAGCAGCCCAGTACAGGGGCGACAAGAGACCCAGTACTTC	CASSPVQGRQETQYF
TRBD1	TRBV7-2	-	TRBJ1-2	15	TGTGCCAGCAGCTTCCGGGACAGATCCTCCTATGGCTACACCTTC	CASSFRDRSSYGYTF
-	TRBV7-2	-	TRBJ2-5	15	TGTGCCAGCAGCCCCGGGACCTTCCAACAAGAGACCCAGTACTTC	CASSPGTFQQETQYF
TRBD1	TRBV7-7	-	TRBJ2-7	18	TGTGCTAGCAGCCCCTTTGGGACAGGGTTCCGCAGCGCCTACGAGCAGTACTTC	CASSPFGTGFRSAYEQYF
TRBD1	TRBV15	few	TRBJ2-3	14	TGTGCCACTCGGACAGGGCTTATTTCGGATACGCAGTATTTT	CATRTGLISDTQYF
-	TRBV12-3/TRBV12-4	-	TRBJ1-1	15	TGTGCCAGCAGTTTAGCGGGCAGGGGTAAGACTGAAGCTTTCTTT	CASSLAGRGKTEAFF
TRBD2	TRBV7-9	-	TRBJ2-3	14	TGTGCCAGCACCCCGGGACTAGTGGCAGATACGCAGTATTTT	CASTPGLVADTQYF
TRBD2	TRBV5-1	few	TRBJ2-1	19	TGCGCCAGCAGCCTCAAGTGGGGGGGTCGGGGGAGCTCCTACAATGAGCAGTTCTTC	CASSLKWGGRGSSYNEQFF
-	TRBV29-1	-	TRBJ1-1	13	TGCAGCACCCCAGATGAGATGAACACTGAAGCTTTCTTT	CSTPDEMNTEAFF
-	TRBV20-1	-	TRBJ1-5	14	TGCAGTGCTAGAGCGGGCCAGGGTTATCAGCCCCAGCATTTT	CSARAGQGYQPQHF
-	TRBV29-1	-	TRBJ2-1	11	TGCAGCGTTGAAGCCCGGAATGAGCAGTTCTTC	CSVEARNEQFF
-	TRBV6-5	-	TRBJ2-7	15	TGTGCCAGCAGTCCAAACCCGGGGGGCCACTACGAGCAGTACTTC	CASSPNPGGHYEQYF
TRBD1	TRBV4-2	-	TRBJ2-1	17	TGTGCCAGCAGCCAAGAATCTCCGGGACAGGGTCGGAATGAGCAGTTCTTC	CASSQESPGQGRNEQFF
TRBD2	TRBV7-2	-	TRBJ2-1	16	TGTGCCAGCAGCTTACACGGGACTAGCGGCTACAATGAGCAGTTCTTC	CASSLHGTSGYNEQFF
TRBD2	TRBV5-1	few	TRBJ2-1	18	TGCGCCAGCAGCTTGGAAGGCCCGGGGACTAGTGGGACGGGTGAGCAGTTCTTC	CASSLEGPGTSGTGEQFF
TRBD1	TRBV5-1	-	TRBJ2-5	15	TGCGCCAGCAGCGGAGGACAGGGGCCGCAAGAGACCCAGTACTTC	CASSGGQGPQETQYF
-	TRBV5-1	-	TRBJ2-4	15	TGCGCCAGCAGCCCAGAACATCTAGCCAAAAACATTCAGTACTTC	CASSPEHLAKNIQYF
-	TRBV6-5	-	TRBJ1-1	15	TGTGCCAGCAGTCGACCGATCTCCATGGACACTGAAGCTTTCTTT	CASSRPISMDTEAFF
-	TRBV6-2/TRBV6-3	-	TRBJ2-2	15	TGTGCCAGCAGTCCCGTGGCCCAACCCACCGGGGAGCTGTTTTTT	CASSPVAQPTGELFF
-	TRBV5-1	-	TRBJ2-3	14	TGCGCCAGCAGACTTACAGCGATCGCCTATACGCAGTATTTT	CASRLTAIAYTQYF
-	TRBV29-1	-	TRBJ2-1	14	TGCAGCGTTGGGACTCTCCACTCCTACAATGAGCAGTTCTTC	CSVGTLHSYNEQFF
-	TRBV29-1	-	TRBJ1-2	13	TGCAGCGTTGAAGAGCCCGTCTGCGGTGGCTACACCTTC	CSVEEPVCGGYTF
TRBD1	TRBV6-4	-	TRBJ2-7	14	TGTGCCAGCAGACACGGACAGGGAACCTACGAGCAGTACTTC	CASRHGQGTYEQYF
-	TRBV10-3	-	TRBJ2-7	13	TGTGCCATCAGTGAGTCGTTCGGGTCCGAGCAGTACTTC	CAISESFGSEQYF
TRBD2	TRBV5-1	-	TRBJ2-5	15	TGCGCCAGCAGCTCGGTCCAGCGGGGCCAAGAGACCCAGTACTTC	CASSSVQRGQETQYF
-	TRBV5-1	few	TRBJ2-6	15	TGCGCCAGCAGCTTGAAAGGCGCTGGGGCCAACGTCCTGACTTTC	CASSLKGAGANVLTF
TRBD1	TRBV6-5	few	TRBJ2-3	20	TGTGCCAGCAGTTCCCGCACCCGGACCAAACAGGGGACCTACACAGATACGCAGTATTTT	CASSSRTRTKQGTYTDTQYF
-	TRBV24-1	-	TRBJ2-7	14	TGTGCCACCCCGGAGTTCCAAATCTCCTACGAGCAGTACTTC	CATPEFQISYEQYF
TRBD1	TRBV15	few	TRBJ2-1	14	TGTGCCACCAGCAGAGGTGACAGGGTTGATGAGCAGTTCTTC	CATSRGDRVDEQFF
-	TRBV6-1	-	TRBJ1-2	13	TGTGCCAGCAGACAGCGGGACTACTATGGCTACACCTTC	CASRQRDYYGYTF
TRBD2	TRBV20-1	-	TRBJ2-5	13	TGCAGTGCCCCGGGACTAGGGAGGGAGACCCAGTACTTC	CSAPGLGRETQYF
TRBD2	TRBV20-1	-	TRBJ2-1	15	TGCAGTGCTAGAGATCTGGGACTAACCTACAATGAGCAGTTCTTC	CSARDLGLTYNEQFF
TRBD2	TRBV15	-	TRBJ2-5	18	TGTGCCACCAGCAGAGGATTCGGTAATAGCGGGTACCAAGAGACCCAGTACTTC	CATSRGFGNSGYQETQYF
-	TRBV18	-	TRBJ1-1	13	TGTGCCAGTTCCCCGCGGGGGGCCGGGGAAGCTTTCTTT	CASSPRGAGEAFF
-	TRBV6-2/TRBV6-3	-	TRBJ2-1	18	TGTGCCAGCAGTCACCGAGATTGGGTGCGGGGGCCCCGCAATGAGCAGTTCTTC	CASSHRDWVRGPRNEQFF
-	TRBV7-3	-	TRBJ2-1	16	TGTGCCAGCAGCTTAGGTGGTGTGGGTTTTCCCAATGAGCAGTTCTTC	CASSLGGVGFPNEQFF
-	TRBV20-1	-	TRBJ2-3	15	TGCAGTGCTAGAACCAAGACCTCCCATTTGATTACGCAGTATTTT	CSARTKTSHLITQYF
-	TRBV18	-	TRBJ2-2	12	TGTGCCACCGCGGGCCCGGCCGGGGAGCTGTTTTTT	CATAGPAGELFF
TRBD2	TRBV29-1	-	TRBJ2-3	14	TGCAGCGTTGAACAACTAGCGGGGACAGATACGCAGTATTTT	CSVEQLAGTDTQYF
-	TRBV11-3	few	TRBJ2-1	13	TGTGCCAGCAGCTTAGGGGAATTCGATGAGCAGTTCTTC	CASSLGEFDEQFF
TRBD1	TRBV7-9	few	TRBJ2-4	15	TGTGCCAGCAGCGGACAGGGTATAGACAAAAACATTCAGTACTTC	CASSGQGIDKNIQYF
-	TRBV4-2	few	TRBJ1-5	16	TGTGCCAGCAGCCAAGATCCCAGGGTTAGCAATCAGCCCCAGCATTTT	CASSQDPRVSNQPQHF